The 10 T cell receptor beta chains presented below share a single source sample, sequenced in a study of blood T cell repertoires in COVID-19. The data were produced by immunoSEQ multiplex PCR, yet TCRdb's version contains in-frame clones alone and is incomplete. The sample lists roughly 140,000 clones, around 80% occurring once. The sequencing sample was made of peripheral blood. These receptors originate from a man aged 55 to 70 with active or convalescent COVID-19.

This chain links TRBV20-1 with TRBJ2-1; a possible D gene is TRBD2 (5 bases). This CDR3 spans 11 amino acids. Trimming left V 5 bases short and J 6 bases short, with 8 bases between. CDR1 is DFQATT and CDR2 is SNEGSKA in the germline V gene (reference sequence). The CDR3 nucleotides are TGCAGTGCTGAAGAGGGCAATGAGCAGTTCTTC. This codes for CSAEEGNEQFF.

The chain employs TRBV11-1 and TRBJ1-6, with 8 bases lining up with TRBD1. V gave up 4 bases and J gave up 6 bases; unmatched junction bases: 5. The germline V gene has CDR1 SGHAT and CDR2 FQDESV (reference sequence). This CDR3 has 15 residues. The CDR3 nucleotides are TGTGCCAGCAGCTCGGGACAGGAGATTAATTCACCCCTCCACTTT. Amino acid sequence: CASSSGQEINSPLHF. Combining the CDR3 with reference TRBV11-1 and TRBJ1-6 gives the whole variable domain EAEVAQSPRYKITEKSQAVAFWCDPISGHATLYWYRQILGQGPELLVQFQDESVVDDSQLPKDRFSAERLKGVDSTLKIQPAELGDSAMYLCASSSGQEINSPLHFGNGTRLTVT.

The rearrangement uses TRBV3-1 (or the pseudogene TRBV3-2) and TRBJ2-1, with D perhaps TRBD1 (6 bases). The CDR3 totals 17 residues. Germline CDR1 and CDR2: LGHDT and YNNKEL (reference sequence). The V end lost 0 bases, the J end lost 8 bases, and 20 bases lay between the germline ends. CDR3 coding DNA: TGTGCCAGCAGCCAAGAAGGGGACACCAGGAACGGGGATGAGCAGTTCTTC. Translating it yields CASSQEGDTRNGDEQFF.

The J gene is TRBJ2-7, the V gene TRBV10-2; D perhaps matches TRBD2 (5 bases). The CDR3 is 14 amino acids. Looked up from germline, CDR1 is WSHSY and CDR2 is SAAADI. V lost 2 bases to trimming and J lost 6 bases, with 14 bases between them. As DNA, the CDR3 is TGCGCCAGCAGTGAGCGAGGGAGCTCGAGCGAGCAGTACTTC. Protein sequence: CASSERGSSSEQYF.

This clone is labeled as medium-sized. This chain joins TRBV24-1 and TRBJ1-5; D not certain. The CDR3 is 13 residues long. Deletions cut 4 bases from V and 9 bases from J, with 12 bases between. CDR1 is KGHDR, CDR2 SFDVKD, per germline. DNA for the CDR3: TGTGCCACCAGTGAAAGCCCGGGGAGGCCCCAGCATTTT. Its translation is CATSESPGRPQHF.

The chain carries TRBV3-1 (or the pseudogene TRBV3-2) and TRBJ1-2; 7 bases are a match to TRBD1. Germline V gene data show CDR1 as LGHDT and CDR2 as YNNKEL (reference sequence). After removal of 4 bases from V and 1 base from J, the junction contained 6 bases not matched to a gene. This CDR3 contains 15 residues. CDR3 DNA sequence: TGTGCCAGCAGCCCGGGGACAGAATTTAACTATGGCTACACCTTC. Encoded protein: CASSPGTEFNYGYTF.

This chain joins TRBV6-2 or TRBV6-3 and TRBJ1-2; unclear D gene. The V end lost 6 bases, the J end lost 4 bases, and 6 bases lay between the germline ends. There are 11 residues in the CDR3. Looked up from germline, CDR1 is MNHEY and CDR2 is SVGEGT. In nucleotides, the CDR3 is TGTGCCAGCAGCCCGGCCTATGGCTACACCTTC. Its translation is CASSPAYGYTF.

The gene calls are TRBV11-3 and TRBJ2-1, with 8 bases matching TRBD2. Germline assignment: CDR1 SGHNT and CDR2 YENEEA. This CDR3 has 15 residues. V was clipped by 0 bases and J by 6 bases; unmatched bases: 4. The CDR3 loop is CASSLDLAGFNEQFF. The CDR3 DNA reads TGTGCCAGCAGCTTAGATCTAGCGGGTTTCAATGAGCAGTTCTTC.

This clone came up many times. The chain links TRBV15 to TRBJ2-2; tentative D call: TRBD1 (5 bases). The germline V and J ends were trimmed by 0 bases and 5 bases, with 16 bases remaining between them. CDR3 length equals 17 residues. CDR1 is LNHNV, CDR2 YYDKDF, per germline (reference sequence). CDR3 nucleotides: TGTGCCACCAGCAGAGAGTTGGGGCTAGTTGGGACCGGGGAGCTGTTTTTT. Residues: CATSRELGLVGTGELFF.

CDR3: CASSFGQGDQPQHF. CDR3 in DNA: TGTGCCAGCAGCTTCGGCCAGGGTGACCAGCCCCAGCATTTT. This sequence joins TRBV5-6 and TRBJ1-5; TRBD1 might be the D (5 bases). The V and J ends lost 2 bases and 7 bases respectively, with 13 bases between them. This CDR3 spans 14 amino acids. Germline loops: CDR1 SGHDT, CDR2 YYEEEE.